This TCR beta chain was identified in a study of radiation and T cells in renal cell carcinoma. The CDR3 is made up of 12 amino acids. The germline CDR1 and CDR2 sequences are SGHAT and FQNNGV. Findings of the study overall: In blood, top tumor clones expanded by 2 weeks, shrinking by 4. Pretreatment tumor biopsies were lacking, so baseline clonotypes are unknown.

Using immunoSEQ multiplex PCR, the repertoire was profiled, and TCRdb retains in-frame clones only, with some absent. The data contain 160,000 or so clones, roughly 89% of them singletons. Comments on this clone: The antigen is unknown. Germline is not matched at one junction end, which may reflect a read error.

Time point specified: blood 2 weeks post-SBRT. Stated treatment: 15 Gy SBRT to primary tumor, nephrectomy 4 weeks later. After SBRT, blood was collected at 2 and 4 weeks, plus baseline. This chain links TRBV11-2 with TRBJ2-5; D gene unclear. The TCR comes from a woman aged 45-65 years with renal cell carcinoma. The input for sequencing was blood, taken from a patient whose treatment included radiotherapy and nephrectomy. CDR3 residues: CASSLDPEAQYF. For the CDR3, the DNA is TGTGCCAGCAGCTTAGATCCAGAGGCCCAGTACTTC.